The 30 T cell receptor beta chains below were found in one sample sequenced in a study of technical replicates of blood from several donors. TCRdb's table, derived via immunoSEQ multiplex PCR, lists solely in-frame clones and lacks some. In the table there are about 100,000 clones, approximately 95% of which are singletons. The source material was T cells isolated from PBMCs. All receptors derive from a human donor in good health.

V is TRBV30 and J is TRBJ2-5, with 8 bases fitting TRBD2. This CDR3 is 12 amino acids long. The germline gives CDR1 GTSNPN, CDR2 SVGIG (reference sequence). After removal of 8 bases from V and 9 bases from J, the junction contained 11 bases not matched to a gene. The CDR3 DNA reads as TGTGCCGGCGGGGGGCAAGGAGGGTCCCAGTACTTC. This translates into CAGGGQGGSQYF.

The chain uses TRBV6-1 and TRBJ2-6, with 10 bases that match TRBD1. Germline lookup yields CDR1 MNHNS and CDR2 SASEGT. V shed 0 bases, J shed 0 bases, and the junction held 11 bases outside the gene matches. There are 21 residues in the CDR3. The CDR3 sequence is CASSEAFLPGQGTSGANVLTF. Here the CDR3 DNA reads TGTGCCAGCAGTGAAGCGTTTCTACCGGGACAGGGGACCTCTGGGGCCAACGTCCTGACTTTC.

The chain recombines TRBV5-1 with TRBJ1-2; 8 bases fit TRBD1. The CDR3 contains 15 residues. Germline V gene data show CDR1 as SGHRS and CDR2 as YFSETQ. The junction had 11 bases not matched to a gene; V was cut back by 6 bases and J by 4 bases. CDR3 bases: TGCGCCAGCACCCCTCAGGGGGCGACCGGCTATGGCTACACCTTC. This sequence encodes CASTPQGATGYGYTF.

This rearrangement joins TRBV10-1 to TRBJ2-2; the D gene is possibly TRBD2 (6 bases). V lost 9 bases, J lost 4 bases, and 12 bases lay in between. Per the germline V gene, CDR1 is WNHNN and CDR2 is SYGVQD (reference sequence). The length of the CDR3 is 13 residues. This CDR3 is CARLLGGTGELFF. The CDR3 region has the DNA TGCGCCAGGCTTTTGGGGGGCACCGGGGAGCTGTTTTTT.

The chain joins TRBV9 to TRBJ2-3, with 8 bases aligning to TRBD1. Germline values: CDR1 SGDLS, CDR2 YYNGEE. The CDR3 sequence is 14 residues long. J was trimmed by 6 bases and V by 2 bases; bases with no gene match: 5. The CDR3 DNA sequence: TGTGCCAGCAGCGTCGGACAGGGAGCGGATACGCAGTATTTT. This encodes CASSVGQGADTQYF.

This chain connects TRBV11-2 to TRBJ2-4; 10 bases are a match to TRBD2. After removal of 3 bases from V and 0 bases from J, the junction contained 5 bases not matched to a gene. Germline CDR1 and CDR2: SGHAT and FQNNGV. The CDR3 has 17 amino acids. The CDR3 here is CASSFQGLARAKNIQYF. The CDR3, as DNA: TGTGCCAGCAGCTTCCAGGGACTAGCGAGAGCCAAAAACATTCAGTACTTC.

The rearrangement uses TRBV15 and TRBJ1-2; D unresolved. CDR3 length equals 14 residues. Germline CDR1 reads LNHNV; CDR2 reads YYDKDF (reference sequence). Trimming cost V 1 base and J 8 bases, with 14 bases left between them. CDR3 sequence: CATSRVREGEGYTF. In DNA, the CDR3 is TGTGCCACCAGCAGAGTCAGAGAGGGAGAGGGCTACACCTTC. Filled out from reference TRBV15 and TRBJ1-2, the complete variable domain reads DAMVIQNPRYQVTQFGKPVTLSCSQTLNHNVMYWYQQKSSQAPKLLFHYYDKDFNNEADTPDNFQSRRPNTSFCFLDIRSPGLGDTAMYLCATSRVREGEGYTFGSGTRLTVV.

The V call is TRBV13, the J call TRBJ2-7; TRBD1 is a possible D gene (5 bases). Germline CDR1 is PRHDT and CDR2 is FYEKMQ (reference sequence). This CDR3 spans 15 amino acids. V lost 0 bases to trimming and J lost 2 bases, with 11 bases between them. The CDR3 nucleotides are TGTGCCAGCAGCTTAGGGGGGCTGCGCCCCTACGAGCAGTACTTC. Translated: CASSLGGLRPYEQYF. Full variable domain (outside the CDR3, taken from reference TRBV13 and TRBJ2-7): AAGVIQSPRHLIKEKRETATLKCYPIPRHDTVYWYQQGPGQDPQFLISFYEKMQSDKGSIPDRFSAQQFSDYHSELNMSSLELGDSALYFCASSLGGLRPYEQYFGPGTRLTVT.

The CDR3 loop reads CASSLEVTSGQYF. CDR3 sequence (DNA): TGTGCCAGCAGCTTAGAAGTGACTAGCGGGCAGTACTTC. The genes are TRBV7-8 and TRBJ2-7; 9 positions agree with TRBD2. CDR1 and CDR2 from the germline V gene are SGHVS and FQNEAQ. This CDR3 is built from 13 residues. Trimming cost V 1 base and J 9 bases; bases outside gene matches: 4.

The genes are TRBV27 and TRBJ2-7; 8 bases align to TRBD2. The germline V gene encodes CDR1 MNHEY and CDR2 SMNVEV (reference sequence). This CDR3 is built from 11 residues. V lost 8 bases to trimming and J lost 5 bases; unmatched junction nucleotides: 2. The CDR3 DNA is TGTGCCAGCTCCGGGAGGGACGAGCAGTACTTC. Its protein is CASSGRDEQYF.

The V and J genes are TRBV9 and TRBJ2-2; TRBD2 aligns across 12 bases. This CDR3 is built from 18 residues. The germline CDR1 and CDR2 sequences are SGDLS and YYNGEE. The V segment lost 4 bases and the J segment 3 bases; nucleotides outside the gene matches: 10. CDR3 region: CASSTSSGRAEYTGELFF. CDR3 sequence (DNA): TGTGCCAGCAGCACCTCTAGCGGGAGGGCCGAGTACACCGGGGAGCTGTTTTTT. The whole variable domain, filled in from reference TRBV9 and TRBJ2-2, reads DSGVTQTPKHLITATGQRVTLRCSPRSGDLSVYWYQQSLDQGLQFLIQYYNGEERAKGNILERFSAQQFPDLHSELNLSSLELGDSALYFCASSTSSGRAEYTGELFFGEGSRLTVL.

The chain employs TRBV27 and TRBJ1-1; tentatively, D is TRBD1 (6 bases). The CDR3 has 18 residues. The germline CDR1 and CDR2 sequences are MNHEY and SMNVEV (reference sequence). With 0 bases removed from V and 2 bases from J, the gap between germline ends came to 19 bases. As DNA, the CDR3 is TGTGCCAGCAGTTTATCGGGTCAACAGGGCCCTTTTAACACTGAAGCTTTCTTT. Translation: CASSLSGQQGPFNTEAFF.

This sequence joins TRBV6-1 and TRBJ1-2; D is uncertain. There are 14 residues in the CDR3. V was cut by 2 bases and J by 8 bases, with 15 bases left in between. Germline V gene data show CDR1 as MNHNS and CDR2 as SASEGT. In nucleotides, the CDR3 is TGTGCCAGCAGTGAAAATCAGAGGATCGGAGGCTACACCTTC. This translates into CASSENQRIGGYTF.

This sequence joins TRBV29-1 and TRBJ2-3, with D possibly matching TRBD1 (5 bases). The ends were cut back, 0 bases at V and 1 base at J, with 5 bases in the middle. The CDR3 length is 13 residues. From germline, CDR1 is SQVTM and CDR2 ANQGSEA. CDR3 in amino acids: CSVEEGGTDTQYF. CDR3 nucleotide sequence: TGCAGCGTTGAAGAAGGGGGCACAGATACGCAGTATTTT.

The count of this clone is one. The V call is TRBV12-5, the J call TRBJ2-7; TRBD1 matches 11 bases. The trim removed 5 bases at V and 4 bases at J, leaving 4 bases unmatched. There are 14 residues in the CDR3. The germline CDR1 and CDR2 sequences are LGHNT and FRNRAP. The CDR3 protein is CASGPGQGGYEQYF. DNA for the CDR3: TGTGCTAGTGGTCCGGGACAGGGGGGGTACGAGCAGTACTTC.

V usage is TRBV29-1 and J usage is TRBJ1-1; D remains ambiguous. Trimming took off 4 bases at V and 7 bases at J, with 13 bases between the two ends. CDR1 is SQVTM and CDR2 is ANQGSEA in the germline V gene. The CDR3 has 12 amino acids. CDR3 residues: CSVGRPGDEAFF. The CDR3 DNA reads TGCAGCGTTGGTCGACCGGGTGATGAAGCTTTCTTT.

CDR3 residues: CASSLSLGTANTEAFF. Written as DNA, the CDR3 is TGTGCCAGCAGTTTAAGTCTCGGGACAGCGAACACTGAAGCTTTCTTT. The rearrangement joins TRBV28 to TRBJ1-1; 7 bases are a match to TRBD1. This CDR3 has 16 amino acids. V was pared by 2 bases and J by 1 base, with 7 bases of the junction left unmatched. Germline CDR1 reads MDHEN; CDR2 reads SYDVKM.

This clone was recorded once. The genes are TRBV7-9 and TRBJ2-2; 8 bases line up with TRBD2. The trim removed 5 bases at V and 3 bases at J, leaving 5 bases unmatched. The CDR3 totals 15 residues. From germline, CDR1 is SEHNR and CDR2 FQNEAQ (reference sequence). CDR3 sequence: CASSTTSGYTGELFF. The CDR3 DNA sequence: TGTGCCAGCAGCACAACTAGCGGCTACACCGGGGAGCTGTTTTTT.

The chain uses TRBV15 and TRBJ1-1; possible D gene TRBD1, 6 bases. Trimming removed 0 bases from V and 0 bases from J, with 20 bases in between. Germline V gives CDR1 LNHNV, CDR2 YYDKDF (reference sequence). The CDR3 is made up of 19 amino acids. The CDR3 DNA reads TGTGCCACCAGCAGAGATGCCCGGATGACAGGAATAATGAACACTGAAGCTTTCTTT. Its protein product is CATSRDARMTGIMNTEAFF.

This clone appeared a single time. The chain couples TRBV4-2 to TRBJ2-1; D perhaps matches TRBD2 (5 bases). Trimming cost V 4 bases and J 10 bases, with 14 bases left between them. This CDR3 contains 13 residues. Germline CDR1 LGHNA, CDR2 YNFKEQ. The CDR3 sequence: CASSRPEGNEQFF. Written as DNA, the CDR3 is TGTGCCAGCAGCCGGCCCGAGGGTAACGAGCAGTTCTTC.

The V and J genes are TRBV7-2 and TRBJ2-5, with D possibly being TRBD1 (5 bases). The germline CDR1 and CDR2 sequences are SGHTA and FQGNSA. The CDR3 covers 15 residues. V dropped 1 base and J dropped 2 bases, with 11 bases sitting between them. CDR3 DNA sequence: TGTGCCAGCAGCTTAGTTCAGGGTGTACAAGAGACCCAGTACTTC. This encodes CASSLVQGVQETQYF. The whole variable domain, remainder taken from reference TRBV7-2 and TRBJ2-5, is GAGVSQSPSNKVTEKGKDVELRCDPISGHTALYWYRQSLGQGLEFLIYFQGNSAPDKSGLPSDRFSAERTGGSVSTLTIQRTQQEDSAVYLCASSLVQGVQETQYFGPGTRLLVL.

This clone was counted a single time. This chain joins TRBV11-3 and TRBJ1-2, with 7 bases matching TRBD1. Trimming at V came to 5 bases and at J to 7 bases, leaving 7 bases not matched to a gene. There are 13 residues in the CDR3. CDR1 and CDR2 from the germline V gene are SGHNT and YENEEA. CDR3 nucleotides: TGTGCCAGCAGCCCCTCCGGGACAGTTGGCTACACCTTC. Translation gives CASSPSGTVGYTF.

The chain links TRBV9 to TRBJ2-1; 13 bases map to TRBD2. Germline V gene sequence: CDR1 SGDLS, CDR2 YYNGEE. V was pared by 3 bases and J by 8 bases, with 5 bases of the junction left unmatched. The CDR3 totals 15 residues. In nucleotides, the CDR3 is TGTGCCAGCAGCGCCGGACTAGCGGGAGTATATGAGCAGTTCTTC. This gives the protein CASSAGLAGVYEQFF.

V gene TRBV5-1 combines with J gene TRBJ2-5; 8 nucleotides line up with TRBD2. The germline V gene encodes CDR1 SGHRS and CDR2 YFSETQ. Trimming took 0 bases from V and 2 from J; bases not matched to a gene: 9. The CDR3 has 17 amino acids. This CDR3 reads CASSLVFSGELQETQYF. The CDR3 nucleotides read TGCGCCAGCAGCTTGGTTTTTAGCGGGGAATTACAAGAGACCCAGTACTTC. Drawing the rest from reference TRBV5-1 and TRBJ2-5, the complete variable domain is KAGVTQTPRYLIKTRGQQVTLSCSPISGHRSVSWYQQTPGQGLQFLFEYFSETQRNKGNFPGRFSGRQFSNSRSEMNVSTLELGDSALYLCASSLVFSGELQETQYFGPGTRLLVL.

This clone was detected only once. The chain carries TRBV27 and TRBJ2-3, with 13 positions matching TRBD2. The trim removed 7 bases at V and 4 bases at J, leaving 8 bases unmatched. The length of the CDR3 is 16 residues. Germline V CDR1 and CDR2: MNHEY, SMNVEV (reference sequence). The CDR3 DNA is TGTGCCAGCACTGATGGGACTAGCGGGACGGCAGATACGCAGTATTTT. This sequence encodes CASTDGTSGTADTQYF.

The chain combines TRBV7-9 with TRBJ1-2; 9 nucleotides line up with TRBD1. Per germline, CDR1 SEHNR and CDR2 FQNEAQ (reference sequence). V dropped 3 bases and J dropped 8; count of bases not matched to a gene: 10. The CDR3 has 15 amino acids. Here the CDR3 DNA reads TGTGCCAGCAGCTTGGGAAGGGACAGGGTAGGAGGCTACACCTTC. This sequence encodes CASSLGRDRVGGYTF. The complete variable domain, with remaining parts taken from reference TRBV7-9 and TRBJ1-2, reads DTGVSQNPRHKITKRGQNVTFRCDPISEHNRLYWYRQTLGQGPEFLTYFQNEAQLEKSRLLSDRFSAERPKGSFSTLEIQRTEQGDSAMYLCASSLGRDRVGGYTFGSGTRLTVV.

This sequence joins TRBV6-5 and TRBJ1-1; D ambiguous. Trimming took off 7 bases at V and 8 bases at J, with 11 bases between the two ends. The germline V gene has CDR1 MNHEY and CDR2 SVGAGI. This CDR3 is built from 11 residues. In DNA, the CDR3 is TGTGCCAGCACCCTATACAGAGAAGCTTTCTTT. It specifies CASTLYREAFF.

This chain connects TRBV9 to TRBJ2-1; 7 positions agree with TRBD1. Germline V gene sequence: CDR1 SGDLS, CDR2 YYNGEE. J was trimmed by 2 bases and V by 0 bases; bases with no gene match: 5. The CDR3 spans 16 residues. In DNA form, the CDR3 reads TGTGCCAGCAGCGTAGAGCCGGGACAGACCTACAATGAGCAGTTCTTC. Translated, it gives CASSVEPGQTYNEQFF.

The chain recombines TRBV2 with TRBJ2-1; TRBD2 matches at 12 bases. J lost 9 bases, V lost 6 bases, and 9 bases had no gene match. This CDR3 comprises 15 residues. Germline CDR1 and CDR2: SNHLY and FYNNEI. The CDR3 DNA follows: TGTGCCAGCAGGGGCCTAGCGGGAGGGCTCATTGAGCAGTTCTTC. Translation gives CASRGLAGGLIEQFF.

CDR3 nucleotides: TGTGCAAGTCGCCAAAAGAGCTCCGGGACAACCGCCTACGAGCAGTACTTC. It yields the protein CASRQKSSGTTAYEQYF. V is TRBV12-2 and J is TRBJ2-7; the table's D call of TRBD1 was not tested on the DNA. TRBV12-2 is termed a pseudogene. The CDR3 covers 17 residues.